Following are 26 T cell receptor beta chains from one sample sequenced in a study of T cell changes during pregnancy in multiple sclerosis. This table comes from immunoSEQ multiplex PCR, and its TCRdb copy is limited to in-frame clones, with some not included. The data hold 65,000 or so clones, with less than 95% observed a single time. This specimen consisted of peripheral blood, obtained in the second trimester of pregnancy. The receptors stem from a female donor in good health, enrolled as a control in a pregnancy study.

The V gene is TRBV29-1, the J gene TRBJ2-2, with TRBD1 identical over 7 bases. CDR3 length equals 15 residues. V gave up 7 bases and J gave up 8 bases; unmatched junction bases: 16. CDR1 and CDR2 from the germline V gene are SQVTM and ANQGSEA. CDR3 bases: TGCAGCGGAACGGAAGGGGGCGAGAGAACTGGGGAGCTGTTTTTT. Residues: CSGTEGGERTGELFF.

The chain uses TRBV6-1 and TRBJ2-3, with a weak D call TRBD2 (5 bases). The V end lost 4 bases, the J end lost 2 bases, and 10 bases lay between the germline ends. Germline lookup yields CDR1 MNHNS and CDR2 SASEGT. The CDR3 sequence is 14 residues long. The CDR3: CASSGLEATDTQYF. CDR3 DNA: TGTGCCAGCAGTGGGTTGGAGGCCACAGATACGCAGTATTTT.

This rearrangement joins TRBV18 to TRBJ1-5; D might be TRBD1 (5 bases). The V end was cut by 3 bases, the J end by 3 bases, with 12 bases between. The CDR3 runs 15 residues. From germline, CDR1 is KGHSH and CDR2 LQKENI. CDR3 residues: CASSPMQGTNQPQHF. The CDR3 DNA reads as TGTGCCAGCTCACCGATGCAGGGAACCAATCAGCCCCAGCATTTT. Filled out from reference TRBV18 and TRBJ1-5, the complete variable domain reads NAGVMQNPRHLVRRRGQEARLRCSPMKGHSHVYWYRQLPEEGLKFMVYLQKENIIDESGMPKERFSAEFPKEGPSILRIQQVVRGDSAAYFCASSPMQGTNQPQHFGDGTRLSIL.

The V and J genes are TRBV5-6 and TRBJ1-1; D remains unclear. The germline V and J ends were trimmed by 4 bases and 5 bases, with 12 bases remaining between them. This CDR3 has 13 amino acids. The germline V gene encodes CDR1 SGHDT and CDR2 YYEEEE. The DNA of the CDR3 is TGTGCCAGCAGCCCCGCGGGAAATACTGAAGCTTTCTTT. This translates into CASSPAGNTEAFF.

The genes are TRBV11-2 and TRBJ2-1; tentatively, D is TRBD1 (7 bases). Trimming cost V 3 bases and J 4 bases, with 19 bases left between them. The V gene's germline CDR1 is SGHAT and CDR2 FQNNGV. The CDR3 is 17 amino acids. The CDR3 nucleotides read TGTGCCAGCAGCTTCGTCTCAGGGGGGACCCTATACAATGAGCAGTTCTTC. Protein sequence: CASSFVSGGTLYNEQFF.

The chain uses TRBV9 and TRBJ1-3; D perhaps matches TRBD1 (6 bases). Germline assignment: CDR1 SGDLS and CDR2 YYNGEE. The CDR3 has 16 residues. The germline V and J ends were trimmed by 5 bases and 2 bases, with 17 bases remaining between them. DNA for the CDR3: TGTGCCAGCAGAGACCCACAGGGAGGGCCTGGAAACACCATATATTTT. This codes for CASRDPQGGPGNTIYF.

This chain joins TRBV9 and TRBJ2-4; 9 nucleotides match TRBD1. Losses at the gene ends were 3 bases for V and 0 bases for J; bases not matched to a gene: 1. This CDR3 region has 15 residues. From germline, CDR1 is SGDLS and CDR2 YYNGEE. The CDR3 is CASSAGQGAKNIQYF. In nucleotides, the CDR3 is TGTGCCAGCAGCGCGGGACAGGGAGCCAAAAACATTCAGTACTTC.

V gene TRBV6-1 combines with J gene TRBJ1-1; D is possibly TRBD1 (6 bases). The CDR3 spans 13 residues. Trimming took 8 bases from V and 1 from J, leaving 11 bases between them. Germline V gene sequence: CDR1 MNHNS, CDR2 SASEGT. In DNA, the CDR3 is TGTGCCAGCGGGGAGACAGGGAACACTGAAGCTTTCTTT. Its protein is CASGETGNTEAFF.

J is TRBJ2-3 and V is TRBV5-3, with 13 bases aligning to TRBD2. TRBV5-3 qualifies as an ORF whose function is uncertain. V shed 0 bases and J 0 bases; nucleotides not matched to a gene: 4. The length of the CDR3 is 18 residues. The CDR3 region is CARSLDGTSGASTDTQYF. The CDR3 DNA is TGTGCCAGAAGCTTGGACGGGACTAGCGGGGCTAGCACAGATACGCAGTATTTT.

This chain uses TRBV25-1 with TRBJ2-1; D not certain. V was trimmed by 5 bases and J by 4 bases, leaving 3 bases between them. Germline V gives CDR1 MGHDK, CDR2 SYGVNS. CDR3 length: 11 residues. This CDR3 reads CASSLYNEQFF. CDR3 nucleotides: TGTGCCAGCAGTCTGTACAATGAGCAGTTCTTC. Full variable domain (outside the CDR3, taken from reference TRBV25-1 and TRBJ2-1): EADIYQTPRYLVIGTGKKITLECSQTMGHDKMYWYQQDPGMELHLIHYSYGVNSTEKGDLSSESTVSRIRTEHFPLTLESARPSHTSQYLCASSLYNEQFFGPGTRLTVL.

V and J are TRBV27 and TRBJ1-1, with TRBD1 identical over 7 bases. V lost 5 bases, J lost 6 bases, and 6 bases stayed unmatched. Germline-derived CDR1 and CDR2 are MNHEY and SMNVEV (reference sequence). The CDR3 loop spans 13 amino acids. Written as DNA, the CDR3 is TGTGCCAGCAGTCCGTTACAGGGGTCTGAAGCTTTCTTT. Translation: CASSPLQGSEAFF.

This chain joins TRBV29-1 and TRBJ2-6; maybe TRBD1 (6 bases). The germline V and J ends were trimmed by 4 bases and 4 bases, with 14 bases remaining between them. The CDR3 spans 15 residues. Per germline, CDR1 SQVTM and CDR2 ANQGSEA. Here the CDR3 DNA reads TGCAGCGTTGTCAACAGGGAATCCGGGGCCAACGTCCTGACTTTC. It specifies CSVVNRESGANVLTF.

The genes are TRBV10-3 and TRBJ1-2; no definite D call. Between the trimmed V and J ends, which lost 0 bases and 4 bases, there was a span of 6 bases. Germline V gives CDR1 ENHRY, CDR2 SYGVKD. The CDR3 totals 13 residues. The CDR3, as DNA: TGTGCCATCAGTGAGTCGGTCAGCTATGGCTACACCTTC. Translating gives CAISESVSYGYTF.

This clone has just one count. The chain carries TRBV5-4 and TRBJ1-6, with 7 bases lining up with TRBD1. The CDR3 contains 14 residues. V shed 4 bases, J shed 6 bases, and the junction held 4 bases outside the gene matches. Germline CDR1 SGHNT, CDR2 YYREEE (reference sequence). DNA for the CDR3: TGTGCCAGCAGCGTGGGACAGACTAATTCACCCCTCCACTTT. Protein sequence: CASSVGQTNSPLHF.

The chain carries TRBV25-1 and TRBJ1-6, with D possibly TRBD1 on 5 matching bases. This CDR3 spans 13 amino acids. Trimming cost V 6 bases and J 5 bases, with 8 bases left between them. From germline, CDR1 is MGHDK and CDR2 SYGVNS. The chain's CDR3 is CASRVGDNSPLHF. Written as DNA, the CDR3 is TGTGCCAGCAGGGTAGGGGATAATTCACCCCTCCACTTT.

V and J are TRBV28 and TRBJ2-2, with a possible D match to TRBD1 (5 bases). CDR1 and CDR2 from the germline V gene are MDHEN and SYDVKM. The length of the CDR3 is 17 residues. Trimming pared 3 bases from V and 4 bases from J, leaving 18 bases between. The DNA of the CDR3 is TGTGCCAGCAGTTTGGTGGGGCAGGGCGGTAGCACCGGGGAGCTGTTTTTT. As protein: CASSLVGQGGSTGELFF.

The rearrangement links TRBV7-8 to TRBJ2-7; D unresolved. With 1 base removed from V and 2 bases from J, the gap between germline ends came to 9 bases. The CDR3 covers 14 residues. Germline loops: CDR1 SGHVS, CDR2 FQNEAQ. CDR3 sequence reads: CASSLGSEPYEQYF. The CDR3 region has the DNA TGTGCCAGCAGCTTAGGGTCGGAGCCCTACGAGCAGTACTTC.

This clone was found once. The chain joins TRBV6-1 to TRBJ1-1; D is undetermined. V lost 2 bases and J lost 8, with 15 bases in between. Germline CDR1 is MNHNS and CDR2 is SASEGT. The CDR3 totals 14 residues. In nucleotides, the CDR3 is TGTGCCAGCAGTGAATGGGCAGCAAAGACGGAAGCTTTCTTT. As protein: CASSEWAAKTEAFF.

This chain uses TRBV2 with TRBJ2-7; no reliable D call. CDR1 is SNHLY and CDR2 is FYNNEI in the germline V gene. This CDR3 is 11 amino acids long. V was clipped by 8 bases and J by 7 bases, with 12 bases between them. CDR3 in DNA: TGTGCCAGCGTAAAAGCTGAGGAGCAGTACTTC. The encoded protein is CASVKAEEQYF.

J is TRBJ2-7 and V is TRBV7-8; 8 positions match TRBD1. CDR1 and CDR2 from the germline V gene are SGHVS and FQNEAQ. V trimming: 2 bases; J trimming: 5 bases; junction bases outside the gene matches: 11. This CDR3 region has 16 residues. In DNA form, the CDR3 reads TGTGCCAGCAGCTTAACCCCCCCGGGACAGGACAACGAGCAGTACTTC. Translation gives CASSLTPPGQDNEQYF.

This chain uses TRBV5-4 with TRBJ1-1; D not certain. Trimming removed 1 base from V and 5 bases from J, with 9 bases in between. Germline V CDR1 and CDR2: SGHNT, YYREEE (reference sequence). CDR3 length: 13 amino acids. CDR3 amino acids: CASSLRVWTEAFF. CDR3 in DNA: TGTGCCAGCAGCTTGCGGGTGTGGACTGAAGCTTTCTTT. The variable domain in full, completed from reference TRBV5-4 and TRBJ1-1, reads ETGVTQSPTHLIKTRGQQVTLRCSSQSGHNTVSWYQQALGQGPQFIFQYYREEENGRGNFPPRFSGLQFPNYSSELNVNALELDDSALYLCASSLRVWTEAFFGQGTRLTVV.

This CDR3 is CASSLGSSGSREDEQFF. The CDR3 DNA sequence: TGTGCCAGCAGCTTAGGTTCTAGCGGGAGTAGGGAGGATGAGCAGTTCTTC. The chain recombines TRBV11-3 with TRBJ2-1, with 10 bases aligning to TRBD2. The CDR3 covers 17 residues. Germline loops: CDR1 SGHNT, CDR2 YENEEA. Trimming removed 1 base from V and 8 bases from J; junction bases left unmatched: 11.

The chain links TRBV5-5 to TRBJ1-1, with D perhaps matching TRBD1 (6 bases). Germline-derived CDR1 and CDR2 are SGHKS and YYEKEE (reference sequence). This CDR3 comprises 13 residues. Trimming took 0 bases from V and 10 from J, leaving 13 bases between them. The CDR3 sequence: CASSLGGGAGAFF. CDR3 bases: TGTGCCAGCAGCTTGGGTGGGGGGGCAGGAGCTTTCTTT.

The chain employs TRBV7-9 and TRBJ2-3, with a weak D call TRBD1 (6 bases). The V end lost 1 base, the J end lost 2 bases, and 16 bases lay between the germline ends. The V gene's germline CDR1 is SEHNR and CDR2 FQNEAQ (reference sequence). The CDR3 length is 17 residues. In DNA form, the CDR3 reads TGTGCCAGCAGCTTAGGTACGCAGGGGAGAACCACAGATACGCAGTATTTT. Translating it yields CASSLGTQGRTTDTQYF.

The chain employs TRBV5-4 and TRBJ1-1; the D gene is possibly TRBD1 (6 bases). The V end lost 4 bases, the J end lost 3 bases, and 13 bases lay between the germline ends. CDR1 is SGHNT and CDR2 is YYREEE in the germline V gene (reference sequence). The CDR3 extends over 14 amino acids. The CDR3 DNA follows: TGTGCCAGCAGCGCAGGGCAGGGGCACACTGAAGCTTTCTTT. It specifies CASSAGQGHTEAFF.

The rearrangement uses TRBV2 and TRBJ2-7; 8 bases match TRBD2. Trimming at V came to 6 bases and at J to 2 bases, leaving 12 bases not matched to a gene. The germline CDR1 and CDR2 sequences are SNHLY and FYNNEI. This CDR3 comprises 16 residues. Here the CDR3 DNA reads TGTGCCAGCAGAGCCATGGCGGGAGGTGGACCCTACGAGCAGTACTTC. Its protein product is CASRAMAGGGPYEQYF.